This T cell receptor beta chain is from a study of T cells in Graves' hyperthyroidism and ophthalmopathy (dated by TCRdb to the late 2010s). Broadly, across the study: To identify distinguishing TCR V-J signatures, a discovery cohort of about 100 patients was used, comprising 43 with Graves' ophthalmopathy and approximately 57 with stable Graves' hyperthyroidism. TCR Vbeta CDR3 sequencing of some 140 peripheral blood samples (over 40 ophthalmopathy, 75 or so hyperthyroidism and approximately 17 progressor patients) is reported in the paper. The 85 to 100 discovery patients were divided at random into training and test sets in a 7:3 ratio. After sampling, hyperthyroidism patients received methimazole starting at 30 mg daily, and ophthalmopathy patients received high-dose intravenous methylprednisolone. In more than 5 Graves' hyperthyroidism patients, the study also compared T-cell repertoires from thyroid tissue with T-cell repertoires from blood. Prospective prediction of ophthalmopathy was tested in an independent validation cohort consisting of under 20 hyperthyroidism patients and some 17 patients who later progressed to ophthalmopathy.

Amplification of TCR beta CDR3 regions was carried out from RNA transcripts. A first-round RT-PCR of the TCR CDR3 used the HTBI primer set with the Qiagen OneStep RT-PCR kit. Libraries were constructed in a second round of multiplex PCR, after which size selection and purification were performed. The libraries were sequenced on an Illumina HiSeq2000 using paired-end 100 bp reads. Turning to the authors' computational methods: SOAPnuke was used to process the raw data, removing reads that contained adapters or uncalled bases, had a mean Phred below 15, or lacked an exact match to the constant primer or identifier. High-quality paired reads were merged using COPE v1.2.5, and each unique nucleotide sequence was defined as a clonotype. MiTCR v1.1 was used to align clonotypes to the IMGT TRBV, TRBD and TRBJ reference segments. The analysis was restricted to V-J combinations with a frequency above 0.0001, which together covered 99% to 99.2% of the repertoires. A TCS score was defined as the ratio between F50 (clonal expansion) and ExV (chaos), using BLOSUM62-based TCRdist between CDR3 peptides within each V-J. Welch's t-statistics and random forest reduced fewer than 600 V-J features to 13, which were used in a naive Bayes classifier (R e1071). Thyroid-blood repertoire similarity was quantified with the Morisita-Horn index. In TCRdb, the public reads were trimmed at Q25 with fastp and aligned with MiXCR, with productive beta chains retained. Rows with a matching CDR3 protein are joined into one entry that keeps the most common DNA and genes. The V and J calls, along with clone size, are taken from TCRdb and not from the paper's own processing. Here the sample has 550,000 to 700,000 distinct CDR3 sequences; under 60% occur a single time. Of the sample, 15% to 20% is held by the ten largest clones.

The CDR3, from cysteine to phenylalanine, totals 11 residues. Left in the record is the CDR3 DNA by itself, 33 bases read in frame from the first base. CDR1 and CDR2 are read off the germline V gene as MDHEN and SYDVKM. V drops 1 base and J drops 9 bases, leaving 7 bases in between. Any patient with an uncontrolled infection, another autoimmune disease, pregnancy or lactation was excluded. Diagnoses were based on clinical symptoms, serum thyroxine and TRAb, thyroid ultrasound and orbital computed tomography. Total RNA was extracted with Trizol reagent, and quality was checked on an Agilent 2100 Bioanalyzer. Of note for this clonotype: The antigen it recognizes is unknown. No much larger clone exists at a distance of one base, and base qualities are not known.

Points the paper makes about the study in general: Blood samples also contained most of the expanded thyroid clonotypes (frequency above 0.001), which suggests that blood repertoires may reflect thyroid immune responses. No statistical method was used to set the sample size in advance, and investigators knew the group allocation. During validation, the model predicted progression to ophthalmopathy a median of about 5.9 months ahead of onset, with roughly 65% sensitivity and 72% to 80% specificity. Ophthalmopathy was separated from stable hyperthyroidism by a 13 V-J signature model, with 85% to 90% sensitivity and approximately 81% specificity obtained in cross-validation and 80%/75% obtained in testing.

Sequencing was carried out using peripheral blood or thyroid tissue (not recorded which). The V gene is TRBV28 and the J gene is TRBJ2-7, with no D gene named confidently. The sequence came from an adult woman with Graves' disease, either hyperthyroidism or ophthalmopathy (not recorded which). The CDR3 here reads CASSLSSGQYF. The sequence in DNA is TGTGCCAGCAGTTTATCATCCGGGCAGTACTTC.